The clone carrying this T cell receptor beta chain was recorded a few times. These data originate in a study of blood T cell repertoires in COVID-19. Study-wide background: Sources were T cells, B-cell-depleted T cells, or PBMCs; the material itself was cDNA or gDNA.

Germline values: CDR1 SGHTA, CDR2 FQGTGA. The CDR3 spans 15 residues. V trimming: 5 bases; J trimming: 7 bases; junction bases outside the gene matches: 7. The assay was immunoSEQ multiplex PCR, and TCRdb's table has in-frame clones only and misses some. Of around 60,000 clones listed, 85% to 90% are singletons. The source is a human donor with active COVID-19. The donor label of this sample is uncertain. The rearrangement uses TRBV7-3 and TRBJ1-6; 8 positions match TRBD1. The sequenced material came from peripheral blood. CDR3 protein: CASSQATGANSPLHF. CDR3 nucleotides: TGTGCCAGCAGCCAAGCGACAGGGGCAAATTCACCCCTCCACTTT.